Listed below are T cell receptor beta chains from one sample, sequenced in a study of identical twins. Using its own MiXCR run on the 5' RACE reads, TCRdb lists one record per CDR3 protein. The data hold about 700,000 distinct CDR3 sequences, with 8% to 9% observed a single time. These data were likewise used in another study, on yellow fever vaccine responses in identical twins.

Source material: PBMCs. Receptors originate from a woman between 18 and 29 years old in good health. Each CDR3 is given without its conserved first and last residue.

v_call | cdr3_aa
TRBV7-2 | ASSFTSGGPTDTQY
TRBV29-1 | SVEDIPGELF
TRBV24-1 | ATSDLTRESGELF
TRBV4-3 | ASSRGLQENIQY
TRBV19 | ASSPEARLANIQY
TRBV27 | ASSFTGTGYEQY
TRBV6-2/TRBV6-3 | ASSYSQGGYEQY
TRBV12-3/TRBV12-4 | ASSSEGQVGETQY
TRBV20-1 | SAPLPGELF
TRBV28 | ASSLRTTSTDTQY